This T cell receptor beta chain comes out of a study of identical twins. TCRdb used MiXCR to reprocess the 5' RACE reads, holding one entry per CDR3 protein. Counted here are about 220,000 distinct CDR3 sequences, around 6.5% occurring once; the ten biggest clones make up roughly 15%. The CDR3 totals 12 residues. Looked up from germline, CDR1 is SGHTA and CDR2 is FQGNSA. Trimming left V 4 bases short and J 2 bases short, with 6 bases between. Study observations and caveats: Cross-sectional statistical analysis, not tracking of the same donors, underpinned the conclusions.

This clonotype was seen at least ten times. The antigen remains undetermined. The same sample was also studied in work on T cells expressing NK-cell markers. In that study: Alpha-beta TCR T cells were the sole sorting target in several experiments, owing to an anti-gamma-delta TCR antibody. Nothing established the HCMV specificity of expanded NKG2C+ T cell clones.

The clonotype originates from a young woman in good health. The sample consisted of CD8+ T cells sorted from blood. This sequence joins TRBV7-2 and TRBJ2-7; D could derive from TRBD1 or TRBD2 (5 bases each). In DNA form, the CDR3 reads TGTGCCAGCAGCTGGGGACCCTACGAGCAGTACTTC. Translation gives CASSWGPYEQYF.